This TCR beta chain derives from a study of Graves' ophthalmopathy and Graves' hyperthyroidism. Findings and limits, study-wide: Ophthalmopathy could be told apart from stable hyperthyroidism by a 13-signature model (about 90% sensitivity, around 79% specificity).

Amplified material comprised TCR beta CDR3 regions derived from RNA transcripts. Amplification began with first-round RT-PCR using HTBI primers, then second-round multiplex PCR was performed. TCRdb called the multiplex PCR reads again in MiXCR, with one record for every CDR3 protein. The sample holds 200,000 to 250,000 distinct CDR3 sequences, under 25% seen once. Details on this clonotype: The antigen remains unidentified.

Source material: peripheral blood. This receptor was obtained from a woman between 50 and 59 years old with Graves' ophthalmopathy.

CDR3 loop: CASSPWTSHTGELFF. The CDR3 region has the DNA TGCGCCAGCAGCCCCTGGACTAGTCACACCGGGGAGCTGTTTTTT. The chain has TRBV4-1 and TRBJ2-2, with 7 bases lining up with TRBD2. J lost 3 bases, V lost 4 bases, and 5 bases had no gene match. Per the germline V gene, CDR1 is MGHRA and CDR2 is YSYEKL. The CDR3 length is 15 residues.